Listed below are T cell receptor beta chains from one sample, sequenced in a study of human T cells and chemical hapten exposure. In TCRdb, the RACE reads were re-called with MiXCR into one record per CDR3 protein. The sample includes around 33,000 distinct CDR3 sequences, about 12% of them seen just once. Sequencing was performed on whole blood, taken in connection with sensitization to the hapten diphenylcyclopropenone (DPC). The source is a middle-aged woman with alopecia areata. Some clones in this sample may be carry-over from other donors' samples. Each CDR3 is given without its conserved first and last residue.

TRBJ2-2 | 14 | TRBV5-4 | ASSRQGAWNTGELF
TRBJ2-5 | 13 | TRBV5-5 | ASSPWGQGQETQY
TRBJ2-3 | 13 | TRBV19 | ASSITGGATDTQY
TRBJ2-7 | 12 | TRBV20-1 | SASTSGRGYEQY
TRBJ1-5 | 12 | TRBV28 | ASSSPNPGQPQH
TRBJ2-1 | 12 | TRBV24-1 | ATRGREAYNEQF
TRBJ1-5 | 13 | TRBV10-3 | AISEGLGYNQPQH
TRBJ2-7 | 14 | TRBV7-9 | ASSPLRAGERDEQY
TRBJ2-7 | 10 | TRBV11-2 | ASMSWGYEQY
TRBJ2-1 | 11 | TRBV10-2 | ASSESFSWEQF
TRBJ2-1 | 11 | TRBV28 | ASSGGLYNEQF
TRBJ2-7 | 13 | TRBV9 | ASSVAQRLAAEQY
TRBJ2-6 | 12 | TRBV29-1 | SVGVDSGANVLT
TRBJ2-1 | 14 | TRBV11-1 | ASSSSDRTTYNEQF
TRBJ2-1 | 10 | TRBV7-9 | ATGEGEYEQF
TRBJ2-7 | 11 | TRBV10-3 | AISDPTRDEQY
TRBJ1-2 | 16 | TRBV19 | ASSFRGAWMEYNYGYT
TRBJ2-1 | 13 | TRBV30 | AWNSRVGQPNEQF
TRBJ1-4 | 9 | TRBV28 | ASVSNEKLF
TRBJ2-6 | 14 | TRBV9 | ASSRTGGAGANVLT
TRBJ2-7 | 13 | TRBV19 | ASNPKGQLPGEQY
TRBJ2-7 | 14 | TRBV28 | ASSSPMEIASYEQY